This T cell receptor (beta chain) was identified during a study of regulatory T cells in long-lasting Graves disease. TCR beta libraries were built with iRepertoire HTBI primers and Arm-PCR of CDR3 regions. One entry per CDR3 protein results from TCRdb running MiXCR on the multiplex PCR reads. The sample contains hundreds of thousands of distinct CDR3 sequences, around 16% of which appear only once. V shed 6 bases and J shed 4 bases, with 12 bases lying between them. The CDR3 is 14 residues long. Sample time point: newly diagnosed GD, antithyroid drugs for less than 3 months. Extracted RNA from PBMCs served as the source of the TCR library. This clonotype was picked up many times. Its antigen is still unknown. Study results and caveats: Persistent disease samples used TRBV28, TRBJ1-2 and TRBJ2-5 preferentially.

A further study also used this sample, focusing on T cells in Graves' hyperthyroidism and ophthalmopathy. That paper adds: The study used the HTBI primer set for a first-round RT-PCR of the TCR CDR3. Classification by a 13 V-J model distinguished ophthalmopathy from stable hyperthyroidism.

J is TRBJ1-4 and V is TRBV12-3 or TRBV12-4; tentative D call: TRBD1 (6 bases). The material sequenced was peripheral blood mononuclear cells (PBMCs), taken at new diagnosis, from a patient treated with antithyroid drugs. The clonotype comes from a woman aged 35-65 years with Graves disease. The CDR3 coding sequence is TGTGCCAGCAGAAACACAGGGATTAATGAAAAACTGTTTTTT. Translation: CASRNTGINEKLFF.